These T cell receptor beta chains were read from a single sample in a study of patients and donors after allogeneic stem cell transplantation. TCRdb analysed the RT-PCR reads with MiXCR anew, one entry per CDR3 protein. The sample shows about 230,000 distinct CDR3 sequences, 13% to 15% of them seen only once. The sequencing input was blood, either unsorted or a sorted T cell fraction (not recorded which). These receptors all stem from a human donor who was either an allogeneic HSCT recipient or a stem cell or donor lymphocyte infusion donor (not recorded which). It is not recorded whose cells these are; they may come from a transplant donor. The conserved cysteine and the conserved F or W are not part of the CDR3 here. Fields, in order: CDR3 protein, V gene, J gene.

ASMGLGQGGNTEAF	TRBV6-1	TRBJ1-1
SVRTGGLYEQY	TRBV20-1	TRBJ2-7
ASSFLQGRGGYT	TRBV6-2/TRBV6-3	TRBJ1-2
ASSKGGSLYEQY	TRBV19	TRBJ2-7
ASSVQAGGRTDTQY	TRBV2	TRBJ2-3
ASRAGRPGGSPLH	TRBV28	TRBJ1-6
ASSSDGHSNQPQH	TRBV5-8	TRBJ1-5
ASSHRRGAGSYNEQF	TRBV4-2	TRBJ2-1
SVPGGRNTGELF	TRBV20-1	TRBJ2-2
ASSLAAGQYEQF	TRBV7-2	TRBJ2-1
ASSRGTSGDNEQF	TRBV6-1	TRBJ2-1
ASSLDQGAVIYNEQF	TRBV5-6	TRBJ2-1
ASSQGYWGRRNQPQH	TRBV12-3/TRBV12-4	TRBJ1-5
ASSSGVLGRETQY	TRBV11-2	TRBJ2-5
ASSLRDTSWEQY	TRBV7-2	TRBJ2-7
SVGRDRGSNTEAF	TRBV29-1	TRBJ1-1
ASSLSETGKGNYEQY	TRBV11-2	TRBJ2-7
ASSTLGQGMDTQY	TRBV11-3	TRBJ2-3
ASRRLNRAKETQY	TRBV6-1	TRBJ2-5
ASSVGVTAHEAF	TRBV9	TRBJ1-1
ASTSTGMVHYGYT	TRBV7-9	TRBJ1-2
ASSSKGTGQETQY	TRBV28	TRBJ2-5
ASSLTQGPDYT	TRBV5-1	TRBJ1-2
ASSLSGRFYEQY	TRBV5-1	TRBJ2-7
ASSYNTGGVGTDTQY	TRBV6-5	TRBJ2-3
ASSQGPDRYEQY	TRBV4-2	TRBJ2-7